Listed here are 20 T cell receptor beta chains from one sample, sequenced in a study of T cell responses to AZD1222 COVID-19 vaccine. The table came from immunoSEQ multiplex PCR; TCRdb's copy has only in-frame clones and leaves some out. The sample yields about 120,000 clones, approximately 84% seen once. The specimen was peripheral blood, collected on day 0 of AZD1222 vaccination. The origin of the receptors is an adult in good health.

This sequence joins TRBV5-4 and TRBJ2-2, with TRBD1 matching over 7 bases. V shed 4 bases and J 1 base; nucleotides not matched to a gene: 4. The CDR3 runs 15 residues. The germline CDR1 and CDR2 sequences are SGHNT and YYREEE (reference sequence). CDR3 bases: TGTGCCAGCAGCAAAGGGGACAGGAACACCGGGGAGCTGTTTTTT. Translated, it gives CASSKGDRNTGELFF.

The rearrangement links TRBV28 to TRBJ1-3, with a weak D call TRBD1 (5 bases). CDR1 is MDHEN and CDR2 is SYDVKM in the germline V gene. The CDR3 is 17 residues long. V gave up 7 bases and J gave up 0 bases, with 19 bases separating them. CDR3 residues: CASTLSTGTSSGNTIYF. Here the CDR3 DNA reads TGTGCCAGCACCCTTTCCACAGGCACTAGCTCTGGAAACACCATATATTTT.

This clone was seen only a few times. The chain joins TRBV27 to TRBJ2-7; 8 nucleotides match TRBD1. Germline CDR1 MNHEY, CDR2 SMNVEV (reference sequence). Unmatched junction bases numbered 4, after V lost 6 bases and J lost 0 bases. The CDR3 runs 14 residues. The DNA for the CDR3 is TGTGCCAGCAGCCCGGGACAGGTCTCCTACGAGCAGTACTTC. Encoded protein: CASSPGQVSYEQYF.

V gene TRBV9 combines with J gene TRBJ1-3; possibly TRBD1 for D (5 bases). The CDR3 has 16 amino acids. Trimming shortened V by 0 bases and J by 0 bases, and 10 bases separated the two germline ends. Germline lookup yields CDR1 SGDLS and CDR2 YYNGEE. The CDR3 DNA is TGTGCCAGCAGCGTAGCAGGGTTTAACTCTGGAAACACCATATATTTT. This sequence encodes CASSVAGFNSGNTIYF.

This clone was seen only once. The CDR3 nucleotides are TGTGCCAGCAGTGTCCGGGTTAACACTGAAGCTTTCTTT. This codes for CASSVRVNTEAFF. This chain connects TRBV2 to TRBJ1-1; D not certain. Germline lookup yields CDR1 SNHLY and CDR2 FYNNEI. The CDR3 loop spans 13 amino acids. Deletions cut 4 bases from V and 2 bases from J, with 8 bases between.

The rearrangement joins TRBV18 to TRBJ2-5, with D possibly matching TRBD1 (6 bases). Germline CDR1 KGHSH, CDR2 LQKENI. The CDR3 has 13 amino acids. The V and J ends lost 2 bases and 5 bases respectively, with 9 bases between them. CDR3 residues: CASSPGQFETQYF. CDR3 bases: TGTGCCAGCTCACCAGGACAGTTCGAGACCCAGTACTTC.

This sequence joins TRBV7-7 and TRBJ2-5; D is tentatively TRBD1 or TRBD2 (5 bases each). This CDR3 contains 17 residues. V dropped 7 bases and J dropped 4 bases, with 25 bases sitting between them. CDR1 is SSHAT and CDR2 is FNYEAQ in the germline V gene (reference sequence). The CDR3 here is CASKRPQVRGVRETQYF. The CDR3 nucleotides are TGTGCCAGCAAAAGGCCCCAGGTTCGAGGGGTTCGAGAGACCCAGTACTTC.

J is TRBJ2-3 and V is TRBV4-2; weak D call: TRBD2 (7 bases). Germline-derived CDR1 and CDR2 are LGHNA and YNFKEQ. This CDR3 has 16 amino acids. The V end was cut by 6 bases, the J end by 6 bases, with 22 bases between. CDR3 bases: TGTGCCAGCAGTGAGAGCCGGGGGGCCACGCTCGATACGCAGTATTTT. Protein: CASSESRGATLDTQYF.

V and J are TRBV28 and TRBJ2-4; TRBD1 agrees at 7 bases. The J segment lost 3 bases and the V segment lost 2 bases, leaving 10 bases of the junction unmatched. The CDR3 contains 17 residues. Germline CDR1 and CDR2: MDHEN and SYDVKM. The CDR3 reads CASSLKTGYFDKNIQYF. The CDR3 region has the DNA TGTGCCAGCAGTTTAAAGACAGGGTATTTCGACAAAAACATTCAGTACTTC.

The V gene is TRBV9, the J gene TRBJ2-1; D is possibly TRBD2 (5 bases). The V end was cut by 0 bases, the J end by 8 bases, with 12 bases between. Germline CDR1 reads SGDLS; CDR2 reads YYNGEE. The CDR3 loop spans 14 amino acids. The CDR3 DNA reads TGTGCCAGCAGCGTAGAACTAGGATTCGATGAGCAGTTCTTC. Translating gives CASSVELGFDEQFF.

The rearrangement links TRBV19 to TRBJ1-1; a possible D gene is TRBD1 (5 bases). The germline V and J ends were trimmed by 7 bases and 4 bases, with 13 bases remaining between them. The CDR3 is 13 residues long. In germline, CDR1 is LNHDA, CDR2 SQIVND (reference sequence). This CDR3 is CASISGPSTEAFF. The CDR3 bases are TGTGCCAGTATATCGGGGCCCTCCACTGAAGCTTTCTTT.

In this sample, this clone turned up once. J is TRBJ2-7 and V is TRBV27, with 11 bases fitting TRBD2. V dropped 5 bases and J dropped 2; count of bases not matched to a gene: 8. The CDR3 has 16 residues. Germline CDR1 and CDR2: MNHEY and SMNVEV (reference sequence). The CDR3: CASSPLTSGITYEQYF. For the CDR3, the DNA is TGTGCCAGCAGTCCCCTGACTAGCGGGATAACCTACGAGCAGTACTTC.

This chain links TRBV10-3 with TRBJ2-7, with D perhaps assigned TRBD1 or TRBD2 (5 bases each). CDR3 length equals 12 residues. The ends were cut back, 11 bases at V and 6 bases at J, with 17 bases in the middle. The germline V gene encodes CDR1 ENHRY and CDR2 SYGVKD. The CDR3 is CAAAGKGSEQYF. As DNA, the CDR3 is TGTGCCGCCGCCGGGAAGGGGAGCGAGCAGTACTTC.

The chain links TRBV27 to TRBJ2-7; possibly TRBD2 for D (5 bases). Trimming pared 0 bases from V and 6 bases from J, leaving 15 bases between. CDR1 is MNHEY, CDR2 SMNVEV, per germline (reference sequence). The CDR3 totals 15 residues. CDR3 loop: CASSLSLGLRGEQYF. The CDR3 DNA reads as TGTGCCAGCAGTTTATCGCTAGGCCTCCGGGGCGAGCAGTACTTC.

CDR3 residues: CASSLGLGGQPQHF. In nucleotides, the CDR3 is TGTGCCAGCAGCTTAGGACTCGGAGGTCAGCCCCAGCATTTT. This chain joins TRBV7-9 and TRBJ1-5; unclear D gene. V dropped 1 base and J dropped 6 bases, with 10 bases sitting between them. The germline gives CDR1 SEHNR, CDR2 FQNEAQ (reference sequence). This CDR3 region has 14 residues.

This chain uses TRBV4-1 with TRBJ2-2; D is unresolved. Trimming stripped 0 bases from V and 6 bases from J, with 11 bases between. Per germline, CDR1 MGHRA and CDR2 YSYEKL. CDR3 size: 15 residues. The CDR3 nucleotides read TGCGCCAGCAGCCAAGAGGAGAAGCTAGCCGGGGAGCTGTTTTTT. Its translation: CASSQEEKLAGELFF.

The rearrangement links TRBV28 to TRBJ2-3, with D unclear. V gave up 5 bases and J gave up 1 base, with 10 bases separating them. This CDR3 region has 14 residues. Germline V lookup: CDR1 MDHEN, CDR2 SYDVKM. The DNA of the CDR3 is TGTGCCAGCAGTCCCTCCGGAGGCACAGATACGCAGTATTTT. Encoded protein: CASSPSGGTDTQYF.

The V gene is TRBV28, the J gene TRBJ2-5, with 7 positions matching TRBD1. Trimming at V came to 6 bases and at J to 2 bases, leaving 9 bases not matched to a gene. This CDR3 has 15 amino acids. Germline CDR1 reads MDHEN; CDR2 reads SYDVKM. CDR3 loop: CASSQGVGRQETQYF. DNA of the CDR3: TGTGCCAGCAGCCAGGGGGTTGGGCGGCAAGAGACCCAGTACTTC.

This rearrangement joins TRBV7-3 to TRBJ2-1, with unresolved D. The germline V and J ends were trimmed by 2 bases and 3 bases, with 11 bases remaining between them. Looked up from germline, CDR1 is SGHTA and CDR2 is FQGTGA. The CDR3 totals 15 residues. The CDR3 is CASSLSWDGYNEQFF. The CDR3, as DNA: TGTGCCAGCAGCTTATCCTGGGATGGCTACAATGAGCAGTTCTTC.

The gene calls are TRBV2 and TRBJ2-1; TRBD2 matches at 8 bases. V trimming: 6 bases; J trimming: 9 bases; junction bases outside the gene matches: 7. Germline V lookup: CDR1 SNHLY, CDR2 FYNNEI. There are 13 residues in the CDR3. The CDR3 spells CASRPGLGAEQFF. In DNA, the CDR3 is TGTGCCAGCAGACCGGGACTAGGGGCTGAGCAGTTCTTC.